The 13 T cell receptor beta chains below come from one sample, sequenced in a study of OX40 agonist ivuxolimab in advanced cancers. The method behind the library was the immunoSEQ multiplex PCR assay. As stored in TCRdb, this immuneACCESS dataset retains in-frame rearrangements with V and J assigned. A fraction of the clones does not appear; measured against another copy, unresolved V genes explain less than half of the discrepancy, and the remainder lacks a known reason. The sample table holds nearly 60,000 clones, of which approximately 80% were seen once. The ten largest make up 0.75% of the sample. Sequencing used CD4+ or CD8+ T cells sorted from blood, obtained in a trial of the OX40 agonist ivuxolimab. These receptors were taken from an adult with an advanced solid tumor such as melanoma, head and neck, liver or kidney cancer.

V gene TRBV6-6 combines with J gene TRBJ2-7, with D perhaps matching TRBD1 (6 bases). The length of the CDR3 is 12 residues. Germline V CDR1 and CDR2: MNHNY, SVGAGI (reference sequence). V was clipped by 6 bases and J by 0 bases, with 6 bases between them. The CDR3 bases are TGTGCCAGCAGCAGGGGCTCCTACGAGCAGTACTTC. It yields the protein CASSRGSYEQYF.

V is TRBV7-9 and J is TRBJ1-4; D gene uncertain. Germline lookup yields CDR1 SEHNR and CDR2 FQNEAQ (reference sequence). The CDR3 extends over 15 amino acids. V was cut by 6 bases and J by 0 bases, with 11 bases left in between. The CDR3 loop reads CASRREGATNEKLFF. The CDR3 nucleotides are TGTGCCAGCAGGAGAGAGGGCGCAACTAATGAAAAACTGTTTTTT.

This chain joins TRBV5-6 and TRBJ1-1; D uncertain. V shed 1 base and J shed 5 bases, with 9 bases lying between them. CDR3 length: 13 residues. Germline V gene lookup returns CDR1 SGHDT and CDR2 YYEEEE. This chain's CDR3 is CASSLSPVTEAFF. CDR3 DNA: TGTGCCAGCAGCTTGTCCCCGGTGACTGAAGCTTTCTTT. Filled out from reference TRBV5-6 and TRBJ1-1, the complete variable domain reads DAGVTQSPTHLIKTRGQQVTLRCSPKSGHDTVSWYQQALGQGPQFIFQYYEEEERQRGNFPDRFSGHQFPNYSSELNVNALLLGDSALYLCASSLSPVTEAFFGQGTRLTVV.

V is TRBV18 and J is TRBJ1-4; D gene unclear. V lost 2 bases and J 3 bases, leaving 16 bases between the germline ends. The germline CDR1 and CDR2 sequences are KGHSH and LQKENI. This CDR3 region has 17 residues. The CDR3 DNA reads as TGTGCCAGCTCACCATTTCAGGCTTCAGCTCCTAATGAAAAACTGTTTTTT. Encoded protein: CASSPFQASAPNEKLFF.

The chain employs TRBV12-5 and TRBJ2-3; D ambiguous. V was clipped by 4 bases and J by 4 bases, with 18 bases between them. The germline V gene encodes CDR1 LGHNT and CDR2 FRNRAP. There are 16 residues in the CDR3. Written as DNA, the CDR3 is TGTGCTAGTGGTTCAACCTCCGGGCCCACCCCAGATACGCAGTATTTT. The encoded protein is CASGSTSGPTPDTQYF. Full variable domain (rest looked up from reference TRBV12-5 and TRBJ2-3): DARVTQTPRHKVTEMGQEVTMRCQPILGHNTVFWYRQTMMQGLELLAYFRNRAPLDDSGMPKDRFSAEMPDATLATLKIQPSEPRDSAVYFCASGSTSGPTPDTQYFGPGTRLTVL.

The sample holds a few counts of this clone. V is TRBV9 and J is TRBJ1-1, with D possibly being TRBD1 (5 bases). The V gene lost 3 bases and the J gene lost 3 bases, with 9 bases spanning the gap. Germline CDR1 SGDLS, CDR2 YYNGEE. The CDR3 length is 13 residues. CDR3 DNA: TGTGCCAGCAGCGCGGCCAGGGACACTGAAGCTTTCTTT. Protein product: CASSAARDTEAFF.

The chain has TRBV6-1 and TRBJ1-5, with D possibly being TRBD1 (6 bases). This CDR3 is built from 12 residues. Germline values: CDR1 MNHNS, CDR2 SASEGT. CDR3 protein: CAGGGPNQPQHF. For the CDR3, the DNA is TGTGCGGGGGGGGGCCCTAATCAGCCCCAGCATTTT.

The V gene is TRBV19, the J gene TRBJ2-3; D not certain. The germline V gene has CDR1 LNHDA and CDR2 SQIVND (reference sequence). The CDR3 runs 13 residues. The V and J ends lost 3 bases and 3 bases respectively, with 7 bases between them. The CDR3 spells CASSIGPTDTQYF. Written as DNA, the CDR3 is TGTGCCAGTAGTATCGGGCCGACAGATACGCAGTATTTT.

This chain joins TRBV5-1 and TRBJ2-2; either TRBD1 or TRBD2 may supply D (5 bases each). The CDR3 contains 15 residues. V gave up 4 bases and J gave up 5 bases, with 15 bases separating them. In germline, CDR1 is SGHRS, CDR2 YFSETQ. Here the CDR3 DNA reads TGCGCCAGCAGCGAGGGACCATCAGGTACCGGGGAGCTGTTTTTT. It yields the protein CASSEGPSGTGELFF.

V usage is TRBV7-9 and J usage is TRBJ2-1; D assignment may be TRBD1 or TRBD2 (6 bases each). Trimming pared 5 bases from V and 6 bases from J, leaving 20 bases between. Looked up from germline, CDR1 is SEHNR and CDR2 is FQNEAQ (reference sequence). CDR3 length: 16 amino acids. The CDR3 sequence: CASSGPETGGFNEQFF. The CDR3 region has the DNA TGTGCCAGCAGCGGGCCCGAGACAGGAGGGTTCAATGAGCAGTTCTTC.

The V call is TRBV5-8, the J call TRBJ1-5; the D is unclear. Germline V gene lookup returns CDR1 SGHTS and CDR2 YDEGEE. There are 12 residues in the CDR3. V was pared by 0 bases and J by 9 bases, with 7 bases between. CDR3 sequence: CASSLVKAPQHF. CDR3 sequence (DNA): TGTGCCAGCAGCTTGGTTAAGGCGCCCCAGCATTTT.

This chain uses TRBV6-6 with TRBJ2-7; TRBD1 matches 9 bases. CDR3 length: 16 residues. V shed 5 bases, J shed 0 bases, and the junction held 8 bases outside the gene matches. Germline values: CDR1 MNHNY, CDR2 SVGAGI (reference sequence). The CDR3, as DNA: TGTGCCAGCAGTCCGGGACAGGGTATTAGCTCCTACGAGCAGTACTTC. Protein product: CASSPGQGISSYEQYF.

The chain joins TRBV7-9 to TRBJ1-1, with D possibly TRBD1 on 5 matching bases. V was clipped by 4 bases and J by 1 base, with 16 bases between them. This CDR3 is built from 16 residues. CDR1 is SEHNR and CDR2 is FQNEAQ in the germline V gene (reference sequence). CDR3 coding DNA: TGTGCCAGCAGCTCTTCCTTTCGAACAGGGAACACTGAAGCTTTCTTT. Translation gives CASSSSFRTGNTEAFF.